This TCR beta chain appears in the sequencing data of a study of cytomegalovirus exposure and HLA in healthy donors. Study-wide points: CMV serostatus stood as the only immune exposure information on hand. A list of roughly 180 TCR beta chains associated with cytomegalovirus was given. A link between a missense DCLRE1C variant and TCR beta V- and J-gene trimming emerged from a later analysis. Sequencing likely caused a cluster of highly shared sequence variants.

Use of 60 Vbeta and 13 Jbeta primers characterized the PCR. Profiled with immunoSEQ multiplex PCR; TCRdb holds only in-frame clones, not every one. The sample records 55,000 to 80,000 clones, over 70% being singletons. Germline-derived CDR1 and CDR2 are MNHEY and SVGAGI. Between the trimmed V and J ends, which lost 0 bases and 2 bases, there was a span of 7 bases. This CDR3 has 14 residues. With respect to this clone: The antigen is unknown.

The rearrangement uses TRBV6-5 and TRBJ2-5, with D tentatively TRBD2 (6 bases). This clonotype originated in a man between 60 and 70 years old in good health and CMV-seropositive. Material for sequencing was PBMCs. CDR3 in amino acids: CASSYSGLQETQYF. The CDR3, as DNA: TGTGCCAGCAGTTACTCGGGACTTCAAGAGACCCAGTACTTC.